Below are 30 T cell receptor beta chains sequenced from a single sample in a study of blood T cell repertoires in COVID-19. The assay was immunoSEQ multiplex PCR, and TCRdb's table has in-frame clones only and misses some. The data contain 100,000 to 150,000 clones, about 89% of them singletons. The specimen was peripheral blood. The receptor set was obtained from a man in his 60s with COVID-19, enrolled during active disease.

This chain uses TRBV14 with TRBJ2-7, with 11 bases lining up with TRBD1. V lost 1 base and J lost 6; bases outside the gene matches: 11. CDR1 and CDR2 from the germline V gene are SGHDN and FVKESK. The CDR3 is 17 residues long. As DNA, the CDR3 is TGTGCCAGCAGCCAAGCCCAGGGACAGGGGGTGGAAGCCGAGCAGTACTTC. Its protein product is CASSQAQGQGVEAEQYF. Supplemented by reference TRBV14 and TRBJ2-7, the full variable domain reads EAGVTQFPSHSVIEKGQTVTLRCDPISGHDNLYWYRRVMGKEIKFLLHFVKESKQDESGMPNNRFLAERTGGTYSTLKVQPAELEDSGVYFCASSQAQGQGVEAEQYFGPGTRLTVT.

The CDR3 region is CASSHPREGVSYEQYF. The CDR3 DNA reads as TGTGCCAGCAGTCACCCCCGTGAGGGGGTTTCCTACGAGCAGTACTTC. V usage is TRBV6-2 or TRBV6-3 and J usage is TRBJ2-7; possibly TRBD1 for D (6 bases). Germline CDR1 is MNHEY and CDR2 is SVGEGT. V was cut by 5 bases and J by 1 base, with 18 bases left in between. This CDR3 region has 16 residues.

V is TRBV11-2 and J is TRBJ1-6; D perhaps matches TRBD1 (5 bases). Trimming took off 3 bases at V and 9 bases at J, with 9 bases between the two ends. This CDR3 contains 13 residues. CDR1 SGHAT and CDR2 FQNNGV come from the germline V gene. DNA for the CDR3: TGTGCCAGCAGCTTGGGCAGGGCTTCACCCCTCCACTTT. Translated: CASSLGRASPLHF.

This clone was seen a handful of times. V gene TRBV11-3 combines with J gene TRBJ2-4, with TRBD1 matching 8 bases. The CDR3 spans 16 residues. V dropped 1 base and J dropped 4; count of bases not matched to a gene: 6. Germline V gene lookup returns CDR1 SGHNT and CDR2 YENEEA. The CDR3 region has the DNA TGTGCCAGCAGCTTAGGGGGGACAGGCCTAAAAAACATTCAGTACTTC. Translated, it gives CASSLGGTGLKNIQYF.

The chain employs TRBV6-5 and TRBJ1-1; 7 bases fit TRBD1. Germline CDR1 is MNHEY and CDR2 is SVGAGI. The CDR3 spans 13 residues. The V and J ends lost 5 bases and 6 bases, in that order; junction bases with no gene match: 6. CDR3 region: CASSTETGAEAFF. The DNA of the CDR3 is TGTGCCAGCAGTACAGAAACAGGGGCTGAAGCTTTCTTT.

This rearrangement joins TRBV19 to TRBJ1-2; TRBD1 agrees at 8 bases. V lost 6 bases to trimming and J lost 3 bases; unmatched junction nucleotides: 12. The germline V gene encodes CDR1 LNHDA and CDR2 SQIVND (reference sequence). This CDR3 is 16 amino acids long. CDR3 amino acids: CASSGDRGPGDYGYTF. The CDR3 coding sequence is TGTGCCAGTAGCGGAGACAGGGGCCCGGGTGACTATGGCTACACCTTC.

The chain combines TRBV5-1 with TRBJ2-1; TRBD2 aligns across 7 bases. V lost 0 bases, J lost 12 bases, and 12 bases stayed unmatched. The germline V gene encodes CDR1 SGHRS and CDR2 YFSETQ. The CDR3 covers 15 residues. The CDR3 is CASSLVTRGNVGQFF. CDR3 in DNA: TGCGCCAGCAGCTTGGTCACGCGGGGGAATGTGGGGCAGTTCTTC. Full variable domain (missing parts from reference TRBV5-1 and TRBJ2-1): KAGVTQTPRYLIKTRGQQVTLSCSPISGHRSVSWYQQTPGQGLQFLFEYFSETQRNKGNFPGRFSGRQFSNSRSEMNVSTLELGDSALYLCASSLVTRGNVGQFFGPGTRLTVL.

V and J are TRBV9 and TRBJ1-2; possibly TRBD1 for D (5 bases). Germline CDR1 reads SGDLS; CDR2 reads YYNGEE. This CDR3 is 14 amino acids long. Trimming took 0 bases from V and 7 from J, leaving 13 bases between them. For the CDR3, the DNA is TGTGCCAGCAGCGTAGCTTCAGGGAAGGGTGGCTACACCTTC. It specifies CASSVASGKGGYTF.

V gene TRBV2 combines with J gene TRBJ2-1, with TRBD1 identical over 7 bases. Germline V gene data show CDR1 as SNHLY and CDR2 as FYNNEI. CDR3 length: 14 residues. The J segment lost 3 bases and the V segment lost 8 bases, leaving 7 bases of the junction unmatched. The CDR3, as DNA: TGTGCCAGCCCCAGGCGACAGGGCTACAATGAGCAGTTCTTC. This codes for CASPRRQGYNEQFF.

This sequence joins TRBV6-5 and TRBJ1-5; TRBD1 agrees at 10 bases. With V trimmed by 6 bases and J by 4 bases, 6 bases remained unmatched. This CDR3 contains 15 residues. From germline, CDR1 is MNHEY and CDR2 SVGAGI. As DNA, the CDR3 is TGTGCCAGCAGCGCCGACAGGGGGCTTAATCAGCCCCAGCATTTT. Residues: CASSADRGLNQPQHF.

The CDR3 DNA reads as TGTGCCAGCAGCCTCGGACAGACAAATCAGCCCCAGCATTTT. Translated: CASSLGQTNQPQHF. V and J are TRBV5-5 and TRBJ1-5, with a weak D call TRBD1 (6 bases). Germline values: CDR1 SGHKS, CDR2 YYEKEE (reference sequence). Trimming stripped 4 bases from V and 4 bases from J, with 12 bases between. The CDR3 is 14 amino acids.

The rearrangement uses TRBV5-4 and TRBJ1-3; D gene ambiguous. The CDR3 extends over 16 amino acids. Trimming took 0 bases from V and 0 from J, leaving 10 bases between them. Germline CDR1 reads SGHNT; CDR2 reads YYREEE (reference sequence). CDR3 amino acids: CASSLGVRHSGNTIYF. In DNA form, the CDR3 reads TGTGCCAGCAGCTTGGGGGTGCGGCACTCTGGAAACACCATATATTTT.

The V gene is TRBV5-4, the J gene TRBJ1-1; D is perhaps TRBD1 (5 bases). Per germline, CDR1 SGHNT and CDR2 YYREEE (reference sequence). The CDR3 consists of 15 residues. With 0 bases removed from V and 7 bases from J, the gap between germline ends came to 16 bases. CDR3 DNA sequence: TGTGCCAGCAGCTTGGGGGGGGGTAACGCGGGTGAAGCTTTCTTT. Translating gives CASSLGGGNAGEAFF.

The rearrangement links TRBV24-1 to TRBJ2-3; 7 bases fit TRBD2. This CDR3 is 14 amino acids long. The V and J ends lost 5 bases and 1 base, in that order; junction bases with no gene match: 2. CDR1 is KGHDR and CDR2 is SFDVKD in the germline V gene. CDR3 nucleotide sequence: TGTGCCACCAGTGCGAGCGGGGGCACAGATACGCAGTATTTT. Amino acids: CATSASGGTDTQYF.

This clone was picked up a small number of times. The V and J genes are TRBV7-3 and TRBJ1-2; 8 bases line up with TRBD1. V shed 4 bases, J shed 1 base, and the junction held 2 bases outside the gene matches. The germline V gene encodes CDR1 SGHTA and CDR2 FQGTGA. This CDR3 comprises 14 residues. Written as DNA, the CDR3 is TGTGCCAGCAGCTCAACAGGGGGTAACTATGGCTACACCTTC. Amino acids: CASSSTGGNYGYTF.

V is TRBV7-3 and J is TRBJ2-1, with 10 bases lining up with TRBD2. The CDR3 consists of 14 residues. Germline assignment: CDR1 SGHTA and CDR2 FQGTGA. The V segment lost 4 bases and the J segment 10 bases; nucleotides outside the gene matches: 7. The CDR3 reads CASSSSGGAGEQFF. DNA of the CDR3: TGTGCCAGCAGCTCAAGCGGGGGGGCAGGAGAGCAGTTCTTC.

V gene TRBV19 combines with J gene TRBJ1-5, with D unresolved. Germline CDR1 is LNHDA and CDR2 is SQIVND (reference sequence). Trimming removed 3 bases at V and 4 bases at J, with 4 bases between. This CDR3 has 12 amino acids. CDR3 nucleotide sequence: TGTGCCAGTAGTATGCGTAATCAGCCCCAGCATTTT. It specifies CASSMRNQPQHF. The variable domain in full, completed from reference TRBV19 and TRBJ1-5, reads DGGITQSPKYLFRKEGQNVTLSCEQNLNHDAMYWYRQDPGQGLRLIYYSQIVNDFQKGDIAEGYSVSREKKESFPLTVTSAQKNPTAFYLCASSMRNQPQHFGDGTRLSIL.

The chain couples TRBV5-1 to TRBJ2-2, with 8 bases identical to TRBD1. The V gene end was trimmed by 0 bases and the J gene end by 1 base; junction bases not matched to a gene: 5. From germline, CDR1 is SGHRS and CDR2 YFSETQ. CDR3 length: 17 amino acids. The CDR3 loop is CASSLAWTGKNTGELFF. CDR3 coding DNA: TGCGCCAGCAGCTTGGCATGGACAGGGAAGAACACCGGGGAGCTGTTTTTT. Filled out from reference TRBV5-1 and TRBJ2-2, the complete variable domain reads KAGVTQTPRYLIKTRGQQVTLSCSPISGHRSVSWYQQTPGQGLQFLFEYFSETQRNKGNFPGRFSGRQFSNSRSEMNVSTLELGDSALYLCASSLAWTGKNTGELFFGEGSRLTVL.

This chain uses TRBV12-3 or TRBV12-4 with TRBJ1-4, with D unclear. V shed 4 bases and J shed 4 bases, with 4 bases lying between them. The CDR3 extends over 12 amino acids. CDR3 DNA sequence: TGTGCCAGCAGTTACGGTAATGAAAAACTGTTTTTT. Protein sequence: CASSYGNEKLFF.

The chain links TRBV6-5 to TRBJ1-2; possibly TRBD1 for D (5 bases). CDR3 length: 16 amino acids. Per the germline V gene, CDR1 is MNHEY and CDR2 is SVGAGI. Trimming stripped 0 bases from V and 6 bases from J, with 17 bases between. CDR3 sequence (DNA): TGTGCCAGCAGTTACTCGAACTCGATGACAGAACATGGCTACACCTTC. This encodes CASSYSNSMTEHGYTF.

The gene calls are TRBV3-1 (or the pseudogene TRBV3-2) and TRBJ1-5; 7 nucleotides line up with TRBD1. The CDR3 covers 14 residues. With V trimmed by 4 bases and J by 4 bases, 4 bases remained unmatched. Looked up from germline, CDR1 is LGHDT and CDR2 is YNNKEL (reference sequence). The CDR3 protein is CASSRRGENQPQHF. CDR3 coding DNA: TGTGCCAGCAGCCGCAGGGGGGAGAATCAGCCCCAGCATTTT.

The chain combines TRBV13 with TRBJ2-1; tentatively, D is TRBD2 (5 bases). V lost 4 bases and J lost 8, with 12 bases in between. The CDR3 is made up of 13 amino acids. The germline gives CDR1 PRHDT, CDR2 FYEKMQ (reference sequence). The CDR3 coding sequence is TGTGCCAGCAGCTCTGGACTCGTTTATGAGCAGTTCTTC. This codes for CASSSGLVYEQFF.

CDR3 DNA: TGTGCCAGCAGCTTAGCTCGACAGGTTACAAACACTGAAGCTTTCTTT. It translates to CASSLARQVTNTEAFF. V and J are TRBV7-8 and TRBJ1-1; D might be TRBD1 (6 bases). The V end lost 0 bases, the J end lost 2 bases, and 13 bases lay between the germline ends. The CDR3 contains 16 residues. CDR1 SGHVS and CDR2 FQNEAQ come from the germline V gene.

The CDR3 DNA reads as TGTGCCAGCAGCCCAGGAGGGCGGGGGGAAAACATTCAGTACTTC. Encoded protein: CASSPGGRGENIQYF. This chain uses TRBV9 with TRBJ2-4; TRBD2 aligns across 8 bases. The germline V gene has CDR1 SGDLS and CDR2 YYNGEE. V dropped 4 bases and J dropped 5; count of bases not matched to a gene: 8. This CDR3 region has 15 residues.

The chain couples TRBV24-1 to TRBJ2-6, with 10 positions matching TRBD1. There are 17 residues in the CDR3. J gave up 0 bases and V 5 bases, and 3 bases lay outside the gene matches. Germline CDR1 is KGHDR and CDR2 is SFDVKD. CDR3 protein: CATSGGQGGSGANVLTF. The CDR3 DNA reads TGTGCCACCAGTGGAGGACAGGGGGGCTCTGGGGCCAACGTCCTGACTTTC.

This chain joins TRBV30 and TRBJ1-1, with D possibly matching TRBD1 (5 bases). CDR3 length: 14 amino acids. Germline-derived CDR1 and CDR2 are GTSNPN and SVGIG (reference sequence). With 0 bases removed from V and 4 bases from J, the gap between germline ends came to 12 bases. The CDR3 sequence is CAWSVQEIPTEAFF. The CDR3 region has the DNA TGTGCCTGGAGTGTACAGGAAATCCCCACTGAAGCTTTCTTT. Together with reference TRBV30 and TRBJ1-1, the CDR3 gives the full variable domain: SQTIHQWPATLVQPVGSPLSLECTVEGTSNPNLYWYRQAAGRGLQLLFYSVGIGQISSEVPQNLSASRPQDRQFILSSKKLLLSDSGFYLCAWSVQEIPTEAFFGQGTRLTVV.

The CDR3 protein is CASRPLSSGNTIYF. CDR3 DNA: TGTGCCAGCAGACCCCTGAGCTCTGGAAACACCATATATTTT. The rearrangement joins TRBV7-2 to TRBJ1-3; D unresolved. Per germline, CDR1 SGHTA and CDR2 FQGNSA. The CDR3 runs 14 residues. V was pared by 6 bases and J by 0 bases, with 9 bases between.

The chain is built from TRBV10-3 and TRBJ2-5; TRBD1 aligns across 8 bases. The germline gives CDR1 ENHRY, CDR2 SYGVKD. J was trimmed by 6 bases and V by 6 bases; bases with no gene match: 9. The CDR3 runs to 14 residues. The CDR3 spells CAIRGGQGEQTQYF. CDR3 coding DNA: TGTGCCATCAGGGGTGGACAGGGCGAACAGACCCAGTACTTC.

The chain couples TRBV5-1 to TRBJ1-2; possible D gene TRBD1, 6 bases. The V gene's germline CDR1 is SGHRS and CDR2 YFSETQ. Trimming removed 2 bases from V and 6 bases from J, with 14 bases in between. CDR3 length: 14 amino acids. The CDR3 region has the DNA TGCGCCAGCAGCTTTTCACAGGGTATGGATGGCTACACCTTC. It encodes CASSFSQGMDGYTF.

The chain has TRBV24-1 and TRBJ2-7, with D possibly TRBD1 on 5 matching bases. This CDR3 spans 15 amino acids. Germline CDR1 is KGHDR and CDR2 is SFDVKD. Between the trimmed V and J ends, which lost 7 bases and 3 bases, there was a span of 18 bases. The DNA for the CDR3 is TGTGCCACCAGCGACGCGACAGAAACCCTCTACGAGCAGTACTTC. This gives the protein CATSDATETLYEQYF.